These 27 T cell receptor beta chains came from one sample sequenced in a study of vaccination effects on CD4 cells after COVID-19 (dated 2022 in TCRdb). Antigens of these TCRs are unknown. The ViraFEST assay stimulated PBMC with viral peptide pools and then used TCR sequencing to identify antigen-specific CD4+ T cell clonotypes by expansion. After roughly 11 days of culture, CD4+ T cells were isolated with the EasySep CD4+ T cell isolation kit. None of the healthy vaccine recipients had a prior SARS-CoV-2 infection, which was confirmed by nucleocapsid antibody tests that came back negative both before and after vaccination. The library came from the immunoSEQ multiplex PCR assay. TCRdb took over this immuneACCESS table, retaining in-frame rearrangements with V and J assigned. Such tables are incomplete; in checked studies, under half of the missing clones stem from an unresolved V gene, and the remainder is unexplained. The sample profile shows roughly 50,000 clones; approximately 79% of them were found once. The biggest ten clones account for 6% of the sample.

The specimen was CD4+ T cells from PBMCs cultured with HCoV-OC43 spike peptides, collected before COVID-19 vaccination. The cell subset or site label corresponds to: HCoV-OC43 spike overlapping peptide pool stimulation. The receptors originated from a human donor who received a COVID-19 vaccine.

The rearrangement links TRBV19 to TRBJ1-5; 11 bases are a match to TRBD1. The length of the CDR3 is 15 residues. Germline V gene lookup returns CDR1 LNHDA and CDR2 SQIVND (reference sequence). V shed 4 bases and J 2 bases; nucleotides not matched to a gene: 1. CDR3 sequence reads: CASSRGQGGNQPQHF. CDR3 DNA: TGTGCCAGTAGTAGGGGACAGGGGGGCAATCAGCCCCAGCATTTT.

J is TRBJ2-5 and V is TRBV2; D unclear. From germline, CDR1 is SNHLY and CDR2 FYNNEI. This CDR3 has 13 residues. The V and J ends lost 8 bases and 4 bases respectively, with 14 bases between them. CDR3 region: CASHAAGRETQYF. DNA of the CDR3: TGTGCCAGCCACGCGGCAGGAAGAGAGACCCAGTACTTC.

The chain is built from TRBV7-3 and TRBJ2-5; 9 bases line up with TRBD2. The CDR3 is 16 residues long. The V gene end was trimmed by 1 base and the J gene end by 5 bases; junction bases not matched to a gene: 8. Germline CDR1 and CDR2: SGHTA and FQGTGA. Written as DNA, the CDR3 is TGTGCCAGCAGCTTAAATTCGCGGGGGGGCCGCGAGACCCAGTACTTC. It yields the protein CASSLNSRGGRETQYF.

This chain links TRBV2 with TRBJ2-3; D unclear. CDR3 size: 12 residues. V shed 4 bases and J shed 5 bases, with 7 bases lying between them. Germline loops: CDR1 SNHLY, CDR2 FYNNEI. CDR3 loop: CASSVSKDTQYF. The CDR3 bases are TGTGCCAGCAGTGTTAGTAAAGATACGCAGTATTTT. Looking up the rest from reference TRBV2 and TRBJ2-3 gives the full variable domain: EPEVTQTPSHQVTQMGQEVILRCVPISNHLYFYWYRQILGQKVEFLVSFYNNEISEKSEIFDDQFSVERPDGSNFTLKIRSTKLEDSAMYFCASSVSKDTQYFGPGTRLTVL.

The sample holds a few counts of this clone. The CDR3 sequence: CASSEWSGPAEQYV. As DNA, the CDR3 is TGCGCCAGCAGTGAATGGTCGGGCCCTGCCGAGCAGTACGTC. J is TRBJ2-7 and V is TRBV10-2; D gene unclear. Germline CDR1 and CDR2: WSHSY and SAAADI. The CDR3 totals 14 residues. V shed 3 bases and J shed 6 bases, with 15 bases lying between them.

The chain couples TRBV5-8 to TRBJ2-5; 7 bases match TRBD1. Germline CDR1 and CDR2: SGHTS and YDEGEE. V was pared by 7 bases and J by 2 bases, with 23 bases of the junction left unmatched. CDR3 length: 19 residues. The CDR3 loop reads CASPNLPRGIINVQETQYF. In DNA, the CDR3 is TGTGCCAGCCCCAACCTCCCCAGGGGGATAATAAATGTTCAAGAGACCCAGTACTTC.

The genes are TRBV7-9 and TRBJ2-6; D gene ambiguous. Looked up from germline, CDR1 is SEHNR and CDR2 is FQNEAQ (reference sequence). The CDR3 contains 16 residues. Between the trimmed V and J ends, which lost 1 base and 2 bases, there was a span of 9 bases. The CDR3 coding sequence is TGTGCCAGCAGCTTAGAATTTGGTACTGGGGCCAACGTCCTGACTTTC. This codes for CASSLEFGTGANVLTF.

The V and J genes are TRBV6-6 and TRBJ1-3; D is perhaps TRBD1 (6 bases). Trimming cost V 5 bases and J 0 bases, with 17 bases left between them. CDR3 size: 17 residues. Germline-derived CDR1 and CDR2 are MNHNY and SVGAGI (reference sequence). The CDR3, as DNA: TGTGCCAGCAGTCCTCACTCGGGGACACTCTCTGGAAACACCATATATTTT. Amino acid sequence: CASSPHSGTLSGNTIYF.

The chain recombines TRBV5-6 with TRBJ1-5; D perhaps matches TRBD1 (6 bases). Germline CDR1 and CDR2: SGHDT and YYEEEE. V lost 0 bases and J lost 1, with 8 bases in between. CDR3 length: 15 amino acids. For the CDR3, the DNA is TGTGCCAGCAGCTTGGAAGGACAGAGCAATCAGCCCCAGCATTTT. The encoded protein is CASSLEGQSNQPQHF.

The CDR3 is CATSDAGTGDLKLFF. CDR3 coding DNA: TGTGCCACCAGTGATGCCGGGACAGGGGACTTAAAACTGTTTTTT. This chain joins TRBV24-1 and TRBJ1-4, with 10 bases fitting TRBD1. This CDR3 has 15 amino acids. V dropped 3 bases and J dropped 10; count of bases not matched to a gene: 7. Germline CDR1 is KGHDR and CDR2 is SFDVKD.

This rearrangement joins TRBV15 to TRBJ1-1; D call uncertain. Germline V gene data show CDR1 as LNHNV and CDR2 as YYDKDF (reference sequence). This CDR3 comprises 14 residues. Trimming removed 1 base from V and 1 base from J, with 7 bases in between. CDR3 loop: CATSRVGRNTEAFF. In DNA, the CDR3 is TGTGCCACCAGCAGAGTTGGCAGGAACACTGAAGCTTTCTTT.

The CDR3 loop is CASSTKIGRAGANVLTF. In DNA form, the CDR3 reads TGTGCCAGTAGTACCAAGATCGGCAGGGCTGGGGCCAACGTCCTGACTTTC. The genes are TRBV19 and TRBJ2-6; D perhaps matches TRBD1 (5 bases). In germline, CDR1 is LNHDA, CDR2 SQIVND (reference sequence). The V and J ends lost 4 bases and 2 bases respectively, with 15 bases between them. This CDR3 has 17 amino acids.

The V gene is TRBV18, the J gene TRBJ1-1; 11 nucleotides align to TRBD1. Germline loops: CDR1 KGHSH, CDR2 LQKENI. V trimming: 4 bases; J trimming: 0 bases; junction bases outside the gene matches: 1. The CDR3 length is 15 residues. The CDR3 nucleotides read TGTGCCAGCTCACTGGGACAGGGGGTGAACACTGAAGCTTTCTTT. Its translation: CASSLGQGVNTEAFF.

J is TRBJ1-4 and V is TRBV3-1 (or the pseudogene TRBV3-2); no reliable D call. Between the trimmed V and J ends, which lost 3 bases and 5 bases, there was a span of 10 bases. Germline V gene lookup returns CDR1 LGHDT and CDR2 YNNKEL (reference sequence). The CDR3 runs to 14 residues. The DNA of the CDR3 is TGTGCCAGCAGCCAGGGTCCCCAAAATGAAAAACTGTTTTTT. Translated: CASSQGPQNEKLFF.

V and J are TRBV12-3 or TRBV12-4 and TRBJ1-6; TRBD1 is a possible D gene (5 bases). The CDR3 contains 11 residues. V was cut by 8 bases and J by 12 bases, with 11 bases left in between. CDR3 DNA: TGTGCCAGCTCCCGGCAGGGACCCCTCCACTTT. Amino acid sequence: CASSRQGPLHF.

A few counts support this clone. The chain has TRBV20-1 and TRBJ2-2, with 8 bases that match TRBD2. The CDR3 totals 13 residues. Germline loops: CDR1 DFQATT, CDR2 SNEGSKA (reference sequence). Unmatched junction bases numbered 3, after V lost 3 bases and J lost 6 bases. CDR3 amino acids: CSASLTSAGELFF. CDR3 in DNA: TGCAGTGCTAGTTTGACTAGCGCCGGGGAGCTGTTTTTT.

The chain employs TRBV6-5 and TRBJ2-3, with a possible D match to TRBD1 (6 bases). The germline V gene encodes CDR1 MNHEY and CDR2 SVGAGI. The V and J ends lost 6 bases and 2 bases respectively, with 9 bases between them. The CDR3 runs to 13 residues. The CDR3 DNA sequence: TGTGCCAGCAGGAACAGGGTCACAGATACGCAGTATTTT. Its translation is CASRNRVTDTQYF.

CDR3 sequence: CASSAFLAGNTGELFF. The CDR3 nucleotides read TGTGCCAGCTCAGCGTTTCTGGCCGGGAACACCGGGGAGCTGTTTTTT. The chain couples TRBV18 to TRBJ2-2; D uncertain. The CDR3 has 16 residues. V was shortened by 5 bases and J by 1 base, with 14 bases between the two germline ends. Germline V lookup: CDR1 KGHSH, CDR2 LQKENI.

The chain employs TRBV3-1 (or the pseudogene TRBV3-2) and TRBJ2-2; D is undetermined. V shed 2 bases and J shed 6 bases, with 7 bases lying between them. Germline CDR1 is LGHDT and CDR2 is YNNKEL (reference sequence). CDR3 length equals 13 residues. This CDR3 reads CASSQSEAGELFF. CDR3 DNA sequence: TGTGCCAGCAGCCAAAGTGAGGCCGGGGAGCTGTTTTTT.

This clone appeared a single time. This chain connects TRBV27 to TRBJ1-5; TRBD1 aligns across 8 bases. CDR1 is MNHEY, CDR2 SMNVEV, per germline (reference sequence). This CDR3 region has 14 residues. The V and J ends lost 5 bases and 7 bases, in that order; junction bases with no gene match: 7. The CDR3 spells CASSLDRDYQPQHF. The CDR3 region has the DNA TGTGCCAGCAGTCTGGACAGGGACTACCAGCCCCAGCATTTT.

The rearrangement uses TRBV5-1 and TRBJ1-1, with no clear D. This CDR3 spans 13 amino acids. Germline CDR1 reads SGHRS; CDR2 reads YFSETQ. The V and J ends lost 0 bases and 11 bases respectively, with 14 bases between them. CDR3: CASSLAGRSPAFF. For the CDR3, the DNA is TGCGCCAGCAGCTTGGCCGGGAGGAGTCCGGCTTTCTTT.

The chain employs TRBV23-1 and TRBJ2-3, with 7 bases identical to TRBD2. TRBV23-1 is an ORF; its function is uncertain. J gave up 3 bases and V 2 bases, and 14 bases lay outside the gene matches. The CDR3 consists of 18 residues. CDR3 nucleotide sequence: TGCGCCAGCAGTCAAGGGTGCTTGGTCGGGGGGTTAACAGATACGCAGTATTTT. Its translation is CASSQGCLVGGLTDTQYF.

The chain uses TRBV7-9 and TRBJ1-3; D unclear. Trimming took 6 bases from V and 0 from J, leaving 9 bases between them. The germline V gene encodes CDR1 SEHNR and CDR2 FQNEAQ (reference sequence). The CDR3 is 14 amino acids. The CDR3: CASSSLFSGNTIYF. In nucleotides, the CDR3 is TGTGCCAGCAGTAGCCTTTTCTCTGGAAACACCATATATTTT.

V and J are TRBV6-6 and TRBJ1-1, with D maybe TRBD1 (6 bases). Per the germline V gene, CDR1 is MNHNY and CDR2 is SVGAGI (reference sequence). This CDR3 has 15 amino acids. V was clipped by 6 bases and J by 0 bases, with 14 bases between them. The CDR3 sequence is CASSPRGPMNTEAFF. The CDR3 DNA reads as TGTGCCAGCAGCCCCAGGGGACCCATGAACACTGAAGCTTTCTTT.

This clone showed up just once. The junction differs from germline at one of its ends, possibly a read error. The chain carries TRBV3-1 (or the pseudogene TRBV3-2) and TRBJ1-2; no definite D call. Per germline, CDR1 LGHDT and CDR2 YNNKEL (reference sequence). The CDR3 extends over 12 amino acids. The CDR3 region has the DNA TGTGCCAGCAGCCAAGATCGTTTTATAAGGCACTTC. This sequence encodes CASSQDRFIRHF.

V usage is TRBV5-1 and J usage is TRBJ1-2, with D possibly being TRBD1 (6 bases). This CDR3 is 14 amino acids long. V was trimmed by 0 bases and J by 8 bases, leaving 14 bases between them. Per germline, CDR1 SGHRS and CDR2 YFSETQ. In DNA, the CDR3 is TGCGCCAGCAGCTTGGTGCCAGGGGCTGAAGGCTACACCTTC. It encodes CASSLVPGAEGYTF. The full variable domain, completed using reference TRBV5-1 and TRBJ1-2, is KAGVTQTPRYLIKTRGQQVTLSCSPISGHRSVSWYQQTPGQGLQFLFEYFSETQRNKGNFPGRFSGRQFSNSRSEMNVSTLELGDSALYLCASSLVPGAEGYTFGSGTRLTVV.

The chain has TRBV21-1 and TRBJ2-7; TRBD1, the table's D call, was not compared with the DNA. TRBV21-1 is listed as a pseudogene. The length of the CDR3 is 16 residues. CDR3 DNA: TGTGCCAGCAGCAAAGGGTACAGGGAAAGGACCTACGAGCAGTACGTC. Translated, it gives CASSKGYRERTYEQYV.